This T cell receptor (beta chain) originates from a study of cytomegalovirus exposure and HLA in healthy donors. Overall study findings and caveats: Sequencing likely produced, as an artifact, a cluster of highly shared sequence variants.

Trimming removed 3 bases from V and 8 bases from J, with 10 bases in between. Germline CDR1 is MDHEN and CDR2 is SYDVKM. CDR3 length equals 12 residues. PCR involved 60 Vbeta and 13 Jbeta primers. The repertoire was sequenced with immunoSEQ multiplex PCR; TCRdb's copy has only in-frame clones and lacks some. The data show about 200,000 clones, roughly 80% seen once. A remark on this clone: Its antigen is not known. The identical CDR3 is also encoded by other nucleotide sequences in the sample.

The chain joins TRBV28 to TRBJ1-2; D perhaps matches TRBD1 (5 bases). This TCR derives from a man aged 25 to 45 in good health and CMV-seronegative. Sequenced: PBMCs. CDR3 loop: CASSLPGGGYTF. CDR3 coding DNA: TGTGCCAGCAGTTTGCCCGGGGGGGGCTACACCTTC.